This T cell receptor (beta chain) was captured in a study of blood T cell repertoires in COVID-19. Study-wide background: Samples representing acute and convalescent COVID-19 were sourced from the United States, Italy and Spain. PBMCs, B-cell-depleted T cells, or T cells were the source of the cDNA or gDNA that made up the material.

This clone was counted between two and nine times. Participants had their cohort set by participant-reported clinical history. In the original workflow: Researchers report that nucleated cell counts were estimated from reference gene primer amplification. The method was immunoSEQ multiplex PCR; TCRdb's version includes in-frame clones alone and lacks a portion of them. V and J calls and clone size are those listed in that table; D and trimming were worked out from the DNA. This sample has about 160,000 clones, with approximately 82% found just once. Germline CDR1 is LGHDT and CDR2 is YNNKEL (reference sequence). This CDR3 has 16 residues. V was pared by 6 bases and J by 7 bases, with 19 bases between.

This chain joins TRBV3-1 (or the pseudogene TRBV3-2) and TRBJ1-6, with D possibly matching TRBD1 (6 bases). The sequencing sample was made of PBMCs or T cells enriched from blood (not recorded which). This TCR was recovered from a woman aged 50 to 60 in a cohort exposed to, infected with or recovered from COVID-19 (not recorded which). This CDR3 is CASRRNQDSPNSPLHF. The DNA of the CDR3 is TGTGCCAGCAGGCGCAACCAGGACAGTCCCAATTCACCCCTCCACTTT.